These T cell receptor beta chains were read from a single sample in a study of shared clonotypes between healthy human individuals. Sequencing used immunoSEQ multiplex PCR; TCRdb keeps in-frame clones, though not all of them. The top ten hold approximately 1.7% of the sample, which has about 2,100,000 clones, more than 85% seen once. The sequenced sample consisted of naive CD8+ T cells from PBMCs. These receptors were collected from a man between 18 and 35 years old in good health. Some clones in this sample may be carry-over from other donors' samples. Both conserved end residues are part of each CDR3. The order of the fields is clone size, D gene, CDR3 length, J gene, V gene, CDR3 DNA, CDR3 protein. The D gene is left open where the match is weak. Some rows have no size entry. The others give once, few or many, or a class for an expanded clone.

size: NA
D: TRBD1
length: 15
J: TRBJ2-1
V: TRBV29-1
DNA: TGCAGCGTTGAGTCCTCGGGACAGGGCTACAATGAGCAGTTCTTC
CDR3: CSVESSGQGYNEQFF

size: NA
D: NA
length: 15
J: TRBJ2-1
V: TRBV7-9
DNA: TGTGCCAGCAGCTTAGGAGGCACTCTCTACAATGAGCAGTTCTTC
CDR3: CASSLGGTLYNEQFF

size: NA
D: NA
length: 16
J: TRBJ2-7
V: TRBV6-5
DNA: TGTGCCAGCAGTTACTCAGCTTTAAGGCAGCCCTACGAGCAGTACTTC
CDR3: CASSYSALRQPYEQYF

size: NA
D: NA
length: 15
J: TRBJ1-1
V: TRBV30
DNA: TGTGCCTGGAGTGTAGAAAAAGGCCGCGGGGAGGAAGCTTTCTTT
CDR3: CAWSVEKGRGEEAFF

size: NA
D: TRBD1
length: 16
J: TRBJ1-2
V: TRBV27
DNA: TGTGCCAGCAGTTTAAGCCAGGGGGAAGGGCTATCTGGCTACACCTTC
CDR3: CASSLSQGEGLSGYTF

size: NA
D: NA
length: 14
J: TRBJ1-5
V: TRBV6-6
DNA: TGTGCCAGCCTCCCCTGGGATTTAAATCAGCCCCAGCATTTT
CDR3: CASLPWDLNQPQHF

size: NA
D: TRBD1
length: 15
J: TRBJ2-7
V: TRBV18
DNA: TGTGCCAGCTCACGAGACGGACAGGGCCCCTACGAGCAGTACTTC
CDR3: CASSRDGQGPYEQYF

size: NA
D: TRBD2
length: 18
J: TRBJ2-5
V: TRBV9
DNA: TGTGCCAGCAGCGAACACCCGTCTGGCGGGAGGGACCGAGAGACCCAGTACTTC
CDR3: CASSEHPSGGRDRETQYF

size: NA
D: NA
length: 13
J: TRBJ2-7
V: TRBV19
DNA: TGTGCCAGTAGTAAGGCGGTCTCCTACGAGCAGTACTTC
CDR3: CASSKAVSYEQYF

size: NA
D: NA
length: 14
J: TRBJ2-6
V: TRBV7-8
DNA: TGTGCCAGCAGCCAATTCTCTGGGGCCAACGTCCTGACTTTC
CDR3: CASSQFSGANVLTF

size: NA
D: NA
length: 16
J: TRBJ1-1
V: TRBV9
DNA: TGTGCCAGCAGCCTTCTCGGGGGACTAATGAACACTGAAGCTTTCTTT
CDR3: CASSLLGGLMNTEAFF

size: NA
D: NA
length: 13
J: TRBJ1-5
V: TRBV28
DNA: TGTGCCAGCACCTTAGGTGTCAATCAGCCCCAGCATTTT
CDR3: CASTLGVNQPQHF

size: NA
D: NA
length: 18
J: TRBJ1-4
V: TRBV6-4
DNA: TGTGCCAGCACCAGATACAGGGACTCCCCTGCAACTAATGAAAAACTGTTTTTT
CDR3: CASTRYRDSPATNEKLFF

size: NA
D: TRBD2
length: 15
J: TRBJ2-3
V: TRBV9
DNA: TGTGCCAGCAATTCTGGAGCGGGAGGTTCAGATACGCAGTATTTT
CDR3: CASNSGAGGSDTQYF

size: NA
D: TRBD2
length: 17
J: TRBJ2-1
V: TRBV7-9
DNA: TGTGCCAGCAGCTCCCCCAAGGTAGCGGGAGTCTACAATGAGCAGTTCTTC
CDR3: CASSSPKVAGVYNEQFF

size: NA
D: NA
length: 11
J: TRBJ2-7
V: TRBV6-6
DNA: TGTGCCAGCAGTTACTCAGCCGAGCAGTACTTC
CDR3: CASSYSAEQYF

size: NA
D: TRBD1
length: 15
J: TRBJ2-1
V: TRBV5-4
DNA: TGTGCCAGCAGTGCCGGGACAGGGGTTTACAATGAGCAGTTCTTC
CDR3: CASSAGTGVYNEQFF

size: NA
D: NA
length: 13
J: TRBJ2-5
V: TRBV9
DNA: TGTGCCAGCAGCGTAGCCCAGGAGGAGACCCAGTACTTC
CDR3: CASSVAQEETQYF

size: NA
D: NA
length: 14
J: TRBJ2-7
V: TRBV27
DNA: TGTGCCAGCGGGCTGGCGGGACAGTCCTACGAGCAGTACTTC
CDR3: CASGLAGQSYEQYF

size: NA
D: TRBD2
length: 16
J: TRBJ2-7
V: TRBV7-9
DNA: TGTGCCAGCAGCTCCGGGACTAGCGGGAGGGCCGACGAGCAGTACTTC
CDR3: CASSSGTSGRADEQYF

size: NA
D: TRBD1
length: 18
J: TRBJ2-7
V: TRBV7-9
DNA: TGTGCCAGCAGCGGACCCGGGACAGGGGAGAGGTTACCCTACGAGCAGTACTTC
CDR3: CASSGPGTGERLPYEQYF

size: NA
D: TRBD2
length: 17
J: TRBJ2-1
V: TRBV7-9
DNA: TGTGCCAGCAGCTTAGTCCCGGGACTAGCACGGGGGGATGAGCAGTTCTTC
CDR3: CASSLVPGLARGDEQFF

size: NA
D: NA
length: 14
J: TRBJ2-1
V: TRBV27
DNA: TGTGCCAGCAGTTTTAGGCCACTAGGCGATGAGCAGTTCTTC
CDR3: CASSFRPLGDEQFF

size: NA
D: TRBD2
length: 17
J: TRBJ2-5
V: TRBV7-9
DNA: TGTGCCAGCAGCACACGACCTAGGACTAGCGCCAAAGAGACCCAGTACTTC
CDR3: CASSTRPRTSAKETQYF

size: NA
D: TRBD2
length: 12
J: TRBJ2-1
V: TRBV7-9
DNA: TGTGCCAGCAGCTTCCTAGCGGGAGAGCAGTTCTTC
CDR3: CASSFLAGEQFF

size: NA
D: NA
length: 14
J: TRBJ2-7
V: TRBV6-1
DNA: TGTGCCAGCCGTGGTAAGCCTAGCTCCTACGAGCAGTACTTC
CDR3: CASRGKPSSYEQYF

size: NA
D: TRBD2
length: 15
J: TRBJ2-1
V: TRBV19
DNA: TGTGCCAGTAGTATATCGGCTAGCGGCTACAATGAGCAGTTCTTC
CDR3: CASSISASGYNEQFF

size: NA
D: TRBD2
length: 16
J: TRBJ2-3
V: TRBV28
DNA: TGTGCCAGCAGTTTCCCCCCGGGAGGCCTCACAGATACGCAGTATTTT
CDR3: CASSFPPGGLTDTQYF

size: NA
D: TRBD2
length: 14
J: TRBJ2-1
V: TRBV5-1
DNA: TGCGCCAGCAGCTGGCGCGGACTAGCTAATGAGCAGTTCTTC
CDR3: CASSWRGLANEQFF

size: NA
D: TRBD2
length: 14
J: TRBJ2-7
V: TRBV28
DNA: TGTGCCAGTACAACTAGCGGGAATGACTACGAGCAGTACTTC
CDR3: CASTTSGNDYEQYF

size: NA
D: NA
length: 17
J: TRBJ1-4
V: TRBV5-6
DNA: TGTGCCAGCAGCCCTGCAACGGGATTGCCAACTAATGAAAAACTGTTTTTT
CDR3: CASSPATGLPTNEKLFF

size: NA
D: TRBD1
length: 15
J: TRBJ2-5
V: TRBV25-1
DNA: TGTGCCAGCAGTGAGGGGTACAGGGGGGTGGAGACCCAGTACTTC
CDR3: CASSEGYRGVETQYF

size: NA
D: NA
length: 13
J: TRBJ2-7
V: TRBV15
DNA: TGTGCCACCAGCCACAGGGAGGCGTACGAGCAGTACTTC
CDR3: CATSHREAYEQYF

size: NA
D: NA
length: 13
J: TRBJ2-7
V: TRBV27
DNA: TGTGCCAGCAGTTATCGGGTCTCCTACGAGCAGTACTTC
CDR3: CASSYRVSYEQYF

size: NA
D: NA
length: 15
J: TRBJ2-7
V: TRBV6-1
DNA: TGTGCCAGCAGTGAAGCGCCCAGGAGCTCCTACGAGCAGTACTTC
CDR3: CASSEAPRSSYEQYF

size: NA
D: NA
length: 9
J: TRBJ1-2
V: TRBV7-9
DNA: TGTGCCAACGCACTGCGGGTCTACTTC
CDR3: CANALRVYF

size: once
D: NA
length: 14
J: TRBJ2-1
V: TRBV4-2
DNA: TGTGCCAGCAGCCAAGTGGGGTCCTACAATGAGCAGTTCTTC
CDR3: CASSQVGSYNEQFF

size: once
D: NA
length: 14
J: TRBJ2-5
V: TRBV18
DNA: TGTGCCAGCTCACCGGCAGGCCTCCAAGAGACCCAGTACTTC
CDR3: CASSPAGLQETQYF

size: NA
D: NA
length: 16
J: TRBJ2-1
V: TRBV4-3
DNA: TGCGCCAGCAGCCCGAGCACCGGGGCGTTCTACAATGAGCAGTTCTTC
CDR3: CASSPSTGAFYNEQFF

size: NA
D: NA
length: 14
J: TRBJ2-3
V: TRBV19
DNA: TGTGCCAGTACGACAGGACCTCGCACAGATACGCAGTATTTT
CDR3: CASTTGPRTDTQYF

size: NA
D: NA
length: 17
J: TRBJ2-3
V: TRBV21-1
DNA: TGTGCCAGCAGCAATATCCCTAGCGGGAGTTTCACAGATACGCAGTATTTT
CDR3: CASSNIPSGSFTDTQYF

size: NA
D: NA
length: 14
J: TRBJ1-5
V: TRBV30
DNA: TGTGCCTGGAGTAGGAACAGGGAGCATCAGCCCCAGCATTTT
CDR3: CAWSRNREHQPQHF

size: NA
D: NA
length: 13
J: TRBJ2-7
V: TRBV29-1
DNA: TGCAGCGTGCTGACAGGACGGCGGGCCGAGCAGTACTTC
CDR3: CSVLTGRRAEQYF

size: NA
D: TRBD1
length: 13
J: TRBJ1-1
V: TRBV7-2
DNA: TGTGCCAGCAGCTTGACAGGGGGCTCCGAAGCTTTCTTT
CDR3: CASSLTGGSEAFF

size: NA
D: TRBD2
length: 15
J: TRBJ2-1
V: TRBV7-3
DNA: TGTGCCAGCAGCTTAAGCGGGAGGGTATACAATGAGCAGTTCTTC
CDR3: CASSLSGRVYNEQFF

size: NA
D: NA
length: 16
J: TRBJ2-7
V: TRBV2
DNA: TGTGCCAGCAGTGAAGCGCCTCGGGCTGGACCAAACGAGCAGTACTTC
CDR3: CASSEAPRAGPNEQYF

size: NA
D: TRBD2
length: 14
J: TRBJ2-1
V: TRBV27
DNA: TGTGCCAGCAGTTTAGCGGGAGTAGGGAATGAGCAGTTCTTC
CDR3: CASSLAGVGNEQFF

size: NA
D: NA
length: 14
J: TRBJ2-1
V: TRBV30
DNA: TGTGCCTGGAGTGTACGTGTAGGCTCCGATGAGCAGTTCTTC
CDR3: CAWSVRVGSDEQFF

size: NA
D: NA
length: 13
J: TRBJ1-5
V: TRBV28
DNA: TGTGCCAGCAGTTTAATTTCAAATCAGCCCCAGCATTTT
CDR3: CASSLISNQPQHF

size: NA
D: NA
length: 15
J: TRBJ1-3
V: TRBV7-6
DNA: TGTGCCAGCAGCTTGGGGGGAGGGTCTGGAAACACCATATATTTT
CDR3: CASSLGGGSGNTIYF

size: NA
D: NA
length: 14
J: TRBJ2-2
V: TRBV27
DNA: TGTGCCAGCAGTTTATGGCCAAACACCGGGGAGCTGTTTTTT
CDR3: CASSLWPNTGELFF

size: NA
D: NA
length: 15
J: TRBJ2-3
V: TRBV19
DNA: TGTGCCAGTTCCTGGGCCCTACTAAGCACAGATACGCAGTATTTT
CDR3: CASSWALLSTDTQYF

size: NA
D: NA
length: 15
J: TRBJ2-7
V: TRBV7-9
DNA: TGTGCCAGCAGTAATACTCGGTACAGGACTTACGAGCAGTACTTC
CDR3: CASSNTRYRTYEQYF

size: NA
D: NA
length: 11
J: TRBJ2-1
V: TRBV21-1
DNA: TGTGCCAGACAGGGGAGGGATGAGCAGTTCTTC
CDR3: CARQGRDEQFF

size: NA
D: NA
length: 16
J: TRBJ2-3
V: TRBV25-1
DNA: TGTGCCAGCAGTGAATATGGTAGCGGTCCCACAGATACGCAGTATTTT
CDR3: CASSEYGSGPTDTQYF

size: NA
D: TRBD1
length: 14
J: TRBJ2-7
V: TRBV5-4
DNA: TGTGCCAGCAGCTTGCCCGGGACAGCAGGCGAGCAGTACTTC
CDR3: CASSLPGTAGEQYF

size: NA
D: NA
length: 13
J: TRBJ2-1
V: TRBV19
DNA: TGTGCCAGTAGTTCACGACCTGGGGATGAGCAGTTCTTC
CDR3: CASSSRPGDEQFF

size: NA
D: TRBD2
length: 15
J: TRBJ2-3
V: TRBV28
DNA: TGTGCCAGCAGGAAAACTAGCGGGAGAACAGATACGCAGTATTTT
CDR3: CASRKTSGRTDTQYF

size: NA
D: NA
length: 15
J: TRBJ2-1
V: TRBV6-1
DNA: TGTGCCAGCAGTGTCGAGGGTACAGACTACAATGAGCAGTTCTTC
CDR3: CASSVEGTDYNEQFF